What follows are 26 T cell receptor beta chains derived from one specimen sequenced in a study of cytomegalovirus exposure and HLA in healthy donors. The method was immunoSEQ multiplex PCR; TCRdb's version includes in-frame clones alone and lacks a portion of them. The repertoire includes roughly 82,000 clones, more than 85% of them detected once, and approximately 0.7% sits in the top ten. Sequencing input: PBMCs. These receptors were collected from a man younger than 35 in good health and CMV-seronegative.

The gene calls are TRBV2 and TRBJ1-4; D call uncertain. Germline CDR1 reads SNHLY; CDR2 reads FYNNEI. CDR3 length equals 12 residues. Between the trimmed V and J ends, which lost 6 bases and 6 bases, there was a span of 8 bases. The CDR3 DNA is TGTGCCAGCAGCCCCGGTGATGAAAAACTGTTTTTT. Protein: CASSPGDEKLFF.

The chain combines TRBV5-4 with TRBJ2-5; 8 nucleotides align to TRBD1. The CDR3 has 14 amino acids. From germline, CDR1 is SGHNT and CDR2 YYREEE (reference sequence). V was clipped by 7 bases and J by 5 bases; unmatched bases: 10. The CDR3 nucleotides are TGTGCCAGCGGATACAGGGGGAGGAGGGAGACCCAGTACTTC. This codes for CASGYRGRRETQYF.

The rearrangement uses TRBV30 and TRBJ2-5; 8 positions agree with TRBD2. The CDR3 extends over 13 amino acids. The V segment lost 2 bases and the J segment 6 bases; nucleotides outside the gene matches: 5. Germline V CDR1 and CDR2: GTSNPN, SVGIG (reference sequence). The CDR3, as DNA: TGTGCCTGGAGTCTTGCGGGAGGCAAGACCCAGTACTTC. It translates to CAWSLAGGKTQYF.

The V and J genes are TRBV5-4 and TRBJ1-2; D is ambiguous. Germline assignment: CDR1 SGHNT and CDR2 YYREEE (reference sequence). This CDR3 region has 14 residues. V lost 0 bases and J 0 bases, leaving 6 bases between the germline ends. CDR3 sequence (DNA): TGTGCCAGCAGCTTGGGGTCAGCTAACTATGGCTACACCTTC. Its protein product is CASSLGSANYGYTF.

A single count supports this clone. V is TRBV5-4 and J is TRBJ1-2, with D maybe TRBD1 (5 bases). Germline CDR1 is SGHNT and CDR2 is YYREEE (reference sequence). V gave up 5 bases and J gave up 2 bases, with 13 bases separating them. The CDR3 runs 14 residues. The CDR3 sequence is CASSSPDRNYGYTF. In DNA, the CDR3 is TGTGCCAGCAGTTCCCCTGACAGAAACTATGGCTACACCTTC.

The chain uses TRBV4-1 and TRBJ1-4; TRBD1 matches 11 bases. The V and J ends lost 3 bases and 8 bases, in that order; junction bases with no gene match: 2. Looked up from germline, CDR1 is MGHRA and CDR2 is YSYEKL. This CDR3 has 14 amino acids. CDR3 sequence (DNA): TGCGCCAGCAGCCAGGACAGGGGGCACGAAAAACTGTTTTTT. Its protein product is CASSQDRGHEKLFF.

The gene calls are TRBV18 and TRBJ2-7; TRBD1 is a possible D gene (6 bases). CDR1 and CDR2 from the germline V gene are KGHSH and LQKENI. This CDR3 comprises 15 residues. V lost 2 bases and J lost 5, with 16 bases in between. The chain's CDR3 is CASSPKWAGVDEQYF. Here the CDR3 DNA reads TGTGCCAGCTCACCAAAGTGGGCAGGGGTGGACGAGCAGTACTTC.

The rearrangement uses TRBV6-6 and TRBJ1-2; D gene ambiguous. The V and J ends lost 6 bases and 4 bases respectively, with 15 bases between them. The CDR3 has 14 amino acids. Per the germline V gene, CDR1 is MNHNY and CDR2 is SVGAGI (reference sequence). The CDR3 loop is CASRNRESAYGYTF. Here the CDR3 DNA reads TGTGCCAGCAGGAATCGGGAAAGCGCCTATGGCTACACCTTC.

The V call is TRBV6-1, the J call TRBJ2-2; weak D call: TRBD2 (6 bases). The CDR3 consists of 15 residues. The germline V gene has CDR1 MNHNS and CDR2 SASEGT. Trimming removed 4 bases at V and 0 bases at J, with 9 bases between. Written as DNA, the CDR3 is TGTGCCAGCAGTGGGCGGGGCGCGAACACCGGGGAGCTGTTTTTT. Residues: CASSGRGANTGELFF.

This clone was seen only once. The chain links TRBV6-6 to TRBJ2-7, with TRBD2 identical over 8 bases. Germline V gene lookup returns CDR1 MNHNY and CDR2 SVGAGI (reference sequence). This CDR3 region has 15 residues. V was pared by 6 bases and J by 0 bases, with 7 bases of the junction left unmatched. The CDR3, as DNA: TGTGCCAGCAGGTCGATAGCGGGGCCCTCCTACGAGCAGTACTTC. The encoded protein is CASRSIAGPSYEQYF.

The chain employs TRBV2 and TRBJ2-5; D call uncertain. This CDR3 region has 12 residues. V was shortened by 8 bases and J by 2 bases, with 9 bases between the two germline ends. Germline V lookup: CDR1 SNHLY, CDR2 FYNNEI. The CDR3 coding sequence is TGTGCCAGCTCCGGGTTACAAGAGACCCAGTACTTC. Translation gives CASSGLQETQYF.

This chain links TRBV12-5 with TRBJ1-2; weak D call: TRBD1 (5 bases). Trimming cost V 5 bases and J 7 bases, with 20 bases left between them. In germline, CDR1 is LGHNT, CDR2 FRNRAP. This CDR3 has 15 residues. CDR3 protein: CASGRQTNSVIGYTF. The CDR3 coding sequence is TGTGCTAGTGGTAGACAGACCAACTCGGTTATTGGCTACACCTTC.

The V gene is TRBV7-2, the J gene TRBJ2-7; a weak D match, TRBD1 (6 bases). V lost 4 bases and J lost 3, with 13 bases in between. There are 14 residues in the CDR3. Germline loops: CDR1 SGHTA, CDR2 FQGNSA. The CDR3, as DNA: TGTGCCAGCAGCTCAGGGGATCGGTTCTACGAGCAGTACTTC. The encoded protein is CASSSGDRFYEQYF.

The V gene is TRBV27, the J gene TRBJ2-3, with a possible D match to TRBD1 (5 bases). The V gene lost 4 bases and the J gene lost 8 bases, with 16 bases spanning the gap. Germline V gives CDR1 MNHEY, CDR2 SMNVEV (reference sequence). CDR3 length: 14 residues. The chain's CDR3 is CASSSTGFRGTQYF. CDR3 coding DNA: TGTGCCAGCAGTTCCACAGGCTTTAGAGGTACGCAGTATTTT.

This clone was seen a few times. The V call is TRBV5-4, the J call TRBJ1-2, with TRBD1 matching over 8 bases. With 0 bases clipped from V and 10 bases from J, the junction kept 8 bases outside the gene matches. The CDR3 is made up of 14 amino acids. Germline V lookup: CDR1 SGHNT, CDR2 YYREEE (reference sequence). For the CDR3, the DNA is TGTGCCAGCAGCTTGGCCACGGACAGGGTACACTACACCTTC. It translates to CASSLATDRVHYTF. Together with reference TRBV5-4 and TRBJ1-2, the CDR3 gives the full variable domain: ETGVTQSPTHLIKTRGQQVTLRCSSQSGHNTVSWYQQALGQGPQFIFQYYREEENGRGNFPPRFSGLQFPNYSSELNVNALELDDSALYLCASSLATDRVHYTFGSGTRLTVV.

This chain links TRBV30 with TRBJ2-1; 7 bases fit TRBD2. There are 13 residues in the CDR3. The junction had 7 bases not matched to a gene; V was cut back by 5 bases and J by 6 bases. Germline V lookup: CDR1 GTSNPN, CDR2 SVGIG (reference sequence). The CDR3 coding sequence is TGTGCCTGGGATCCGTGGGGGGGCAATGAGCAGTTCTTC. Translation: CAWDPWGGNEQFF.

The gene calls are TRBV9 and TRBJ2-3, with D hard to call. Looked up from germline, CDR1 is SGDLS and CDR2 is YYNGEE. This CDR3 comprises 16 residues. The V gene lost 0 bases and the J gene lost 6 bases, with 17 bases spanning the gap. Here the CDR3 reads CASSVDGASEADTQYF. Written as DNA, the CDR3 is TGTGCCAGCAGCGTAGACGGAGCTTCAGAGGCGGATACGCAGTATTTT. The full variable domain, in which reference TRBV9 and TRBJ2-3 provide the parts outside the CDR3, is DSGVTQTPKHLITATGQRVTLRCSPRSGDLSVYWYQQSLDQGLQFLIQYYNGEERAKGNILERFSAQQFPDLHSELNLSSLELGDSALYFCASSVDGASEADTQYFGPGTRLTVL.

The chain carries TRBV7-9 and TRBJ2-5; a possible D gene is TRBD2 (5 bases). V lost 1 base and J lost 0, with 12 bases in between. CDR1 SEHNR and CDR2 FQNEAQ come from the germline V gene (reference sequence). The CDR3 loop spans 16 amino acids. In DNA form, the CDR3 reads TGTGCCAGCAGCTTAGTCCGGCCGACTAACCAAGAGACCCAGTACTTC. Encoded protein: CASSLVRPTNQETQYF.

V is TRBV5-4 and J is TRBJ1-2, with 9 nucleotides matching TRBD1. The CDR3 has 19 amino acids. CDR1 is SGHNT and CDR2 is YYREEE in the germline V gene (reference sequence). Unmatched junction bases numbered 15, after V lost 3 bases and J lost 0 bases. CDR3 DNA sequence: TGTGCCAGCAGCTCCCCCGGGACAGGGCATAAGGGAGCTAACTATGGCTACACCTTC. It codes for CASSSPGTGHKGANYGYTF. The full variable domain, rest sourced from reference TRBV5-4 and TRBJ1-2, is ETGVTQSPTHLIKTRGQQVTLRCSSQSGHNTVSWYQQALGQGPQFIFQYYREEENGRGNFPPRFSGLQFPNYSSELNVNALELDDSALYLCASSSPGTGHKGANYGYTFGSGTRLTVV.

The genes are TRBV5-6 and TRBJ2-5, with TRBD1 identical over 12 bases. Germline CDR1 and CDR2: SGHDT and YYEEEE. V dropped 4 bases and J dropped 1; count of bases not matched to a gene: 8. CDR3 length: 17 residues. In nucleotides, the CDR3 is TGTGCCAGCAGCCCCCTGGGGGACAGGGGGCTCCAAGAGACCCAGTACTTC. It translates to CASSPLGDRGLQETQYF. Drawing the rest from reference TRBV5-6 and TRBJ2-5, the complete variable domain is DAGVTQSPTHLIKTRGQQVTLRCSPKSGHDTVSWYQQALGQGPQFIFQYYEEEERQRGNFPDRFSGHQFPNYSSELNVNALLLGDSALYLCASSPLGDRGLQETQYFGPGTRLLVL.

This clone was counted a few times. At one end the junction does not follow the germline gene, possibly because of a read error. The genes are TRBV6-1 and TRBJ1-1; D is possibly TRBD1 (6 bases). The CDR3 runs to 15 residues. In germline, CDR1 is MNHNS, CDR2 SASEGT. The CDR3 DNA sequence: TGTGCCTGCAGCGGAGGACGAAGGGGGACCACTGAAGCTTTCTTT. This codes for CACSGGRRGTTEAFF.

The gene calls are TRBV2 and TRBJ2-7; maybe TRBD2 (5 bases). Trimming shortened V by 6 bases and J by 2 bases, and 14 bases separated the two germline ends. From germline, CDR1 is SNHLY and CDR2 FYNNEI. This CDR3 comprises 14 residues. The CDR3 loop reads CASRDLLGAYEQYF. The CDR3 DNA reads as TGTGCCAGCAGGGACCTGCTCGGGGCCTACGAGCAGTACTTC.

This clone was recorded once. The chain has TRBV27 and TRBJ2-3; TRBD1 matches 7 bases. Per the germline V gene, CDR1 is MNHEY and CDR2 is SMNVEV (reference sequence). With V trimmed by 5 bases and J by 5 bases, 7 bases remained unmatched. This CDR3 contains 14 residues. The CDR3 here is CASSVDRVRDTQYF. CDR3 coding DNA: TGTGCCAGCAGTGTCGACAGGGTCAGAGATACGCAGTATTTT.

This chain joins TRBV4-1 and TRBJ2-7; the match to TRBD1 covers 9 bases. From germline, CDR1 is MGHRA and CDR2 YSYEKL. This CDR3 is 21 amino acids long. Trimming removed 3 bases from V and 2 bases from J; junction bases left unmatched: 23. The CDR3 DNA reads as TGCGCCAGCAGCCAGACTATGCCGGGGGACAGGGCTAATCGAATGACCTACGAGCAGTACTTC. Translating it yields CASSQTMPGDRANRMTYEQYF.

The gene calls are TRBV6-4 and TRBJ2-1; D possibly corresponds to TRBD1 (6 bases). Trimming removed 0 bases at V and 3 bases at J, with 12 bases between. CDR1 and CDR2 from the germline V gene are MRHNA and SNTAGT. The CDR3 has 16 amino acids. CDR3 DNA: TGTGCCAGCAGTGACTCGATGAAGGGGGACTACAATGAGCAGTTCTTC. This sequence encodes CASSDSMKGDYNEQFF.

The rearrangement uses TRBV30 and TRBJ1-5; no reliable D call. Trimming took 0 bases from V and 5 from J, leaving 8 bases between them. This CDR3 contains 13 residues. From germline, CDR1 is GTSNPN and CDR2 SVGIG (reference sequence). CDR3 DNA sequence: TGTGCCTGGAGTGTATTGGGAGATCAGCCCCAGCATTTT. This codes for CAWSVLGDQPQHF.